This T cell receptor beta chain came from a study of post-analysis software for immune sequencing data. Across the study: Relapsing-remitting, secondary progressive and progressive-relapsing forms of multiple sclerosis all featured among disease courses. Points from the study as a whole: With TRBV5-6, TRBV5-1 and TRBV20-1 included, 4 or 5 TRBV segments were more frequent in patients than in controls. Significantly decreased normalized Chao1 diversity was recorded for multiple sclerosis patients relative to controls.

CDR3 size: 13 residues. From germline, CDR1 is SGHTA and CDR2 FQGNSA. V was trimmed by 2 bases and J by 7 bases, leaving 11 bases between them. The TCR beta cDNA libraries contained unique molecular identifiers. TCRdb passed the PCR reads through MiXCR, listing each CDR3 protein once. Counted here are around 700,000 distinct CDR3 sequences, 59% occurring once; the ten biggest clones make up around 11%. About this clonotype itself: What it binds is unknown.

This clonotype originated in a girl aged 2 to 10 with multiple sclerosis. Material: blood. The chain couples TRBV7-2 to TRBJ2-5; D may correspond to TRBD1 or TRBD2 (5 bases each). CDR3 sequence (DNA): TGTGCCAGCAGCTTAAACTTCGGGGCGACCCAGTACTTC. Its protein product is CASSLNFGATQYF.